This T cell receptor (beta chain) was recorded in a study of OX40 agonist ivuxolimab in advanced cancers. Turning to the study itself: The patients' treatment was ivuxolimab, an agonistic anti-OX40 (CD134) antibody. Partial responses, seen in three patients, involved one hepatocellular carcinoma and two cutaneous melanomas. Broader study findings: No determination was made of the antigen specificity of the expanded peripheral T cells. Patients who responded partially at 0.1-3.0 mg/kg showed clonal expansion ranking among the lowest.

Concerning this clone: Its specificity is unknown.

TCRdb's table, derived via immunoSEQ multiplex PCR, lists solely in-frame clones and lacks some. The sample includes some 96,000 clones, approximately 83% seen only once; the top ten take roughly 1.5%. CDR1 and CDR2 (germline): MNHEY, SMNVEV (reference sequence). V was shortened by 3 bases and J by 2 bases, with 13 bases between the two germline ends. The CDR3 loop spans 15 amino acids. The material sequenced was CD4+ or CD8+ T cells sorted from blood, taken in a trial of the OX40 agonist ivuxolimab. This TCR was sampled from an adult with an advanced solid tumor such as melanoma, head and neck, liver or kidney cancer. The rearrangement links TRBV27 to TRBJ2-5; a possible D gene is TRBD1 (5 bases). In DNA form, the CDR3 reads TGTGCCAGCAGTTTGTTTCAGGGTGGACAAGAGACCCAGTACTTC. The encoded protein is CASSLFQGGQETQYF.